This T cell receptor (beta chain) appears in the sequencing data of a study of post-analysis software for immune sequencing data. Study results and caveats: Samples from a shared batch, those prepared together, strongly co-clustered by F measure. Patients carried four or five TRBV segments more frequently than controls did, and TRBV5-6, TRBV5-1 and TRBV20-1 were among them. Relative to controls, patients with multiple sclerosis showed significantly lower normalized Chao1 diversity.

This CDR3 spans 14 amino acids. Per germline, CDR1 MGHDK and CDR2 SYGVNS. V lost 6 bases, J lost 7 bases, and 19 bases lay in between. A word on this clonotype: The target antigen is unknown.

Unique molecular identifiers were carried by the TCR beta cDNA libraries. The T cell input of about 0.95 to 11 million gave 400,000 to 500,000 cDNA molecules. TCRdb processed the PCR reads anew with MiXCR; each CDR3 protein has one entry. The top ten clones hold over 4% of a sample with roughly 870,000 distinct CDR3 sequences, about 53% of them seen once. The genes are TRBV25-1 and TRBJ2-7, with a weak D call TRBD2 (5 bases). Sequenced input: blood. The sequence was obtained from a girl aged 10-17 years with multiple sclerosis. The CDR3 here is CASRDGIAYNEQYF. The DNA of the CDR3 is TGTGCCAGCAGGGACGGGATAGCCTACAATGAGCAGTACTTC.